One sample yielded the 17 T cell receptor beta chains listed below, sequenced in a study of shared clonotypes between healthy human individuals. Repertoires were generated with immunoSEQ multiplex PCR, while TCRdb's copy carries only in-frame clones and drops some. Of 95,000 to 120,000 clones listed, 65% to 75% are singletons. The sequenced sample was memory CD8+ T cells sorted from blood. Noted subset: CD45RO+ cells pooled with CCR7-negative TemRA cells. Receptor source: a woman in her 30s in good health.

The chain uses TRBV2 and TRBJ1-1; D gene unclear. This CDR3 comprises 15 residues. Germline loops: CDR1 SNHLY, CDR2 FYNNEI. Trimming pared 2 bases from V and 12 bases from J, leaving 22 bases between. The CDR3: CASSESRQGPGVSFF. CDR3 DNA sequence: TGTGCCAGCAGTGAATCCCGTCAAGGGCCCGGGGTGTCTTTCTTT.

V usage is TRBV7-9 and J usage is TRBJ2-1; D gene ambiguous. The CDR3 runs 13 residues. Germline V gene data show CDR1 as SEHNR and CDR2 as FQNEAQ (reference sequence). Between the trimmed V and J ends, which lost 4 bases and 9 bases, there was a span of 13 bases. CDR3 protein: CASSSQMDREQFF. The CDR3 DNA follows: TGTGCCAGCAGCTCGCAAATGGACCGTGAGCAGTTCTTC.

The J gene is TRBJ2-7, the V gene TRBV29-1, with D unclear. CDR1 and CDR2 from the germline V gene are SQVTM and ANQGSEA. The germline V and J ends were trimmed by 6 bases and 4 bases, with 16 bases remaining between them. The CDR3 extends over 13 amino acids. CDR3 bases: TGCAGCGTCGCCCCGACGATGGCTTACGAGCAGTACTTC. Translated, it gives CSVAPTMAYEQYF.

V gene TRBV4-1 combines with J gene TRBJ1-2; 7 bases are shared with TRBD1. CDR1 MGHRA and CDR2 YSYEKL come from the germline V gene. The trim removed 3 bases at V and 4 bases at J, leaving 8 bases unmatched. CDR3 length: 15 residues. This chain's CDR3 is CASSQPRQGPYGYTF. The CDR3 region has the DNA TGCGCCAGCAGCCAGCCAAGACAGGGACCCTATGGCTACACCTTC.

This clone was picked up a small number of times. This same CDR3 is encoded by further DNA sequences in the sample. This chain connects TRBV11-2 to TRBJ2-7; 7 bases fit TRBD1. Germline loops: CDR1 SGHAT, CDR2 FQNNGV. This CDR3 is built from 15 residues. V shed 0 bases, J shed 5 bases, and the junction held 7 bases outside the gene matches. CDR3 in amino acids: CASSLEGQGVNEQYF. As DNA, the CDR3 is TGTGCCAGCAGCTTAGAGGGCCAGGGGGTCAACGAGCAGTACTTC.

This clone was found a few times. The chain links TRBV5-1 to TRBJ2-7; a weak D match, TRBD1 (6 bases). This CDR3 comprises 13 residues. Per germline, CDR1 SGHRS and CDR2 YFSETQ. Deletions cut 2 bases from V and 2 bases from J, with 8 bases between. The CDR3 region has the DNA TGCGCCAGCAGCTTTGGACAGACCTACGAGCAGTACTTC. Protein product: CASSFGQTYEQYF.

The rearrangement links TRBV5-4 to TRBJ2-1, with a possible D match to TRBD1 (6 bases). Looked up from germline, CDR1 is SGHNT and CDR2 is YYREEE (reference sequence). The CDR3 spans 15 residues. The V end lost 4 bases, the J end lost 3 bases, and 14 bases lay between the germline ends. The CDR3 coding sequence is TGTGCCAGCAGCACCGGACAGCAATACTACAATGAGCAGTTCTTC. It encodes CASSTGQQYYNEQFF. Complete variable domain (other parts from reference TRBV5-4 and TRBJ2-1): ETGVTQSPTHLIKTRGQQVTLRCSSQSGHNTVSWYQQALGQGPQFIFQYYREEENGRGNFPPRFSGLQFPNYSSELNVNALELDDSALYLCASSTGQQYYNEQFFGPGTRLTVL.

This clone was seen just once. The V gene is TRBV27, the J gene TRBJ2-7; D uncertain. The V end lost 2 bases, the J end lost 6 bases, and 14 bases lay between the germline ends. The CDR3 is made up of 14 amino acids. The germline CDR1 and CDR2 sequences are MNHEY and SMNVEV (reference sequence). The CDR3 nucleotides read TGTGCCAGCAGTTTAGGATATGCAGCAGGCGAGCAGTACTTC. The encoded protein is CASSLGYAAGEQYF.

This clone came up a few times. The DNA for the CDR3 is TGTGCCAGCAGCCGGGGGCTAGCGGGAGTGAGTAGTCAGTTCTTC. It translates to CASSRGLAGVSSQFF. The V and J genes are TRBV9 and TRBJ2-1, with TRBD2 identical over 10 bases. The germline V gene has CDR1 SGDLS and CDR2 YYNGEE. The V and J ends lost 4 bases and 13 bases, in that order; junction bases with no gene match: 14. This CDR3 spans 15 amino acids.

This chain links TRBV5-6 with TRBJ2-3, with D tentatively TRBD1 or TRBD2 (5 bases each). Trimming took off 4 bases at V and 9 bases at J, with 21 bases between the two ends. Per germline, CDR1 SGHDT and CDR2 YYEEEE. There are 15 residues in the CDR3. The CDR3 DNA reads TGTGCCAGCAGCAGCGGACAAGTACCTAGTGGCACGCAGTATTTT. Translating gives CASSSGQVPSGTQYF.

The chain employs TRBV2 and TRBJ1-1; TRBD1 aligns across 7 bases. From germline, CDR1 is SNHLY and CDR2 FYNNEI. The CDR3 runs to 15 residues. Trimming removed 1 base from V and 0 bases from J; junction bases left unmatched: 2. The CDR3 loop reads CASSEGQGVNTEAFF. Written as DNA, the CDR3 is TGTGCCAGCAGTGAAGGGCAGGGGGTGAACACTGAAGCTTTCTTT.

The chain carries TRBV4-2 and TRBJ1-1; TRBD1 might be the D (5 bases). CDR3 length: 12 residues. Trimming left V 4 bases short and J 7 bases short, with 10 bases between. Germline assignment: CDR1 LGHNA and CDR2 YNFKEQ. CDR3 DNA sequence: TGTGCCAGCAGCCCCGGGGGGTATGAAGCTTTCTTT. Its translation is CASSPGGYEAFF.

The V call is TRBV7-2, the J call TRBJ2-5, with TRBD2 as a possible D gene (6 bases). The V end lost 5 bases, the J end lost 8 bases, and 18 bases lay between the germline ends. Germline assignment: CDR1 SGHTA and CDR2 FQGNSA. The CDR3 is 14 amino acids. The CDR3 sequence is CASSPGTATGTQYF. CDR3 nucleotides: TGTGCCAGCAGCCCTGGGACTGCCACGGGAACCCAGTACTTC.

The chain combines TRBV11-2 with TRBJ2-7, with TRBD2 matching 7 bases. Looked up from germline, CDR1 is SGHAT and CDR2 is FQNNGV. CDR3 length: 14 amino acids. After removal of 3 bases from V and 4 bases from J, the junction contained 6 bases not matched to a gene. The CDR3 region has the DNA TGTGCCAGCAGCTTCGGGCTAGCGGAATACGAGCAGTACTTC. As protein: CASSFGLAEYEQYF. The full variable domain, completed using reference TRBV11-2 and TRBJ2-7, is EAGVAQSPRYKIIEKRQSVAFWCNPISGHATLYWYQQILGQGPKLLIQFQNNGVVDDSQLPKDRFSAERLKGVDSTLKIQPAKLEDSAVYLCASSFGLAEYEQYFGPGTRLTVT.

The rearrangement joins TRBV21-1 to TRBJ1-1. TRBV21-1 is labeled a pseudogene. This CDR3 spans 15 amino acids. This chain's CDR3 is CASSLVGREVTEAFF. The CDR3 nucleotides read TGTGCCAGCAGCTTAGTGGGCAGGGAGGTCACTGAAGCTTTCTTT.

This clone has only a few counts. The chain recombines TRBV7-6 with TRBJ2-1; 11 nucleotides line up with TRBD2. Per the germline V gene, CDR1 is SGHVS and CDR2 is FNYEAQ. Trimming at V came to 5 bases and at J to 8 bases, leaving 11 bases not matched to a gene. The CDR3 length is 16 residues. The CDR3 coding sequence is TGTGCCAGCAGCCAACGACCGGGACTAGCGGCCCATGAGCAGTTCTTC. Protein: CASSQRPGLAAHEQFF.

This clone was observed many times. The chain uses TRBV28 and TRBJ2-1; 9 bases fit TRBD2. The length of the CDR3 is 15 residues. Germline V gene data show CDR1 as MDHEN and CDR2 as SYDVKM. V trimming: 6 bases; J trimming: 7 bases; junction bases outside the gene matches: 10. The CDR3 protein is CASSTLAGDINEQFF. In DNA form, the CDR3 reads TGTGCCAGCAGCACCTTAGCGGGAGACATAAATGAGCAGTTCTTC.